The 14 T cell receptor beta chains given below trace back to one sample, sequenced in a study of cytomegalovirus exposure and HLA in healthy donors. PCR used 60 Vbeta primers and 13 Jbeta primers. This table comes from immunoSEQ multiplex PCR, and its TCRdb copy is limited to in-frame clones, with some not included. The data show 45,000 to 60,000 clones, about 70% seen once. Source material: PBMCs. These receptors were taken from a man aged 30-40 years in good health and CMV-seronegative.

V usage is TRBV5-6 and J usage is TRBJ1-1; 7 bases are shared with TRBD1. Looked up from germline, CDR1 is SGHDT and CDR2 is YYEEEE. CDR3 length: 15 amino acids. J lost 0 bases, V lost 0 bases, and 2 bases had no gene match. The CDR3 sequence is CASSLGGQLNTEAFF. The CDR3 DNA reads TGTGCCAGCAGCTTGGGGGGACAGCTGAACACTGAAGCTTTCTTT.

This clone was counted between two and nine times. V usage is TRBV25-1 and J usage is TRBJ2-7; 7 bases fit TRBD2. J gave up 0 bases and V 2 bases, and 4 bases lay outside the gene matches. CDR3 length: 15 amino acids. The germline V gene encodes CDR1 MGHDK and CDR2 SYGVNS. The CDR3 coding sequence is TGTGCCAGCAGTGAAGAAGGGACTACCTCCTACGAGCAGTACTTC. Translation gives CASSEEGTTSYEQYF.

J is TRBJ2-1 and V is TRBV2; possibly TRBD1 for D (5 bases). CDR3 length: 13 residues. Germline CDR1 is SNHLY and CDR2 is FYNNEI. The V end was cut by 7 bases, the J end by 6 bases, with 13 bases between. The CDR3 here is CASKRQLTNEQFF. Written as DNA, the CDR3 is TGTGCCAGCAAAAGACAGCTAACCAATGAGCAGTTCTTC.

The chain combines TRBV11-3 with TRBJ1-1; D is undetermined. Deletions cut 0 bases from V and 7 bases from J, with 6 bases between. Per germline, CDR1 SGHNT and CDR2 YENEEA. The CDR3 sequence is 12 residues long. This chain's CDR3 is CASSLDRGEAFF. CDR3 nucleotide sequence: TGTGCCAGCAGCTTAGATCGGGGTGAAGCTTTCTTT.

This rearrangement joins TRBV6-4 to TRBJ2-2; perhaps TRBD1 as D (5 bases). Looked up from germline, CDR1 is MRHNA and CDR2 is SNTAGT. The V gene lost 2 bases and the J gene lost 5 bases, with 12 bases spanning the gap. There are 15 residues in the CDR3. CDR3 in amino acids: CASSDGADGTGELFF. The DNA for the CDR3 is TGTGCCAGCAGTGACGGGGCAGACGGAACCGGGGAGCTGTTTTTT.

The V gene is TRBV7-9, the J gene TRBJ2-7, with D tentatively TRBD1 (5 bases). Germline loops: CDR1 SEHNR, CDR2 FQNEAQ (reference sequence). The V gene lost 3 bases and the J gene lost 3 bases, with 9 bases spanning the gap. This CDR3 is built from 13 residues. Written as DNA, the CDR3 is TGTGCCAGCAGCTTGGCAGGGAACTACGAGCAGTACTTC. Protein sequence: CASSLAGNYEQYF.

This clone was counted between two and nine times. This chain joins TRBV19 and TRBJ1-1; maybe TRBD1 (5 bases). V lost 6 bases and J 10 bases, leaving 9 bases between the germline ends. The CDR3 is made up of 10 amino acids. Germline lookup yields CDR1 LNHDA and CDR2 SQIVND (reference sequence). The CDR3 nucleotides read TGTGCCAGTAGGCAGGGTAGAGCTTTCTTT. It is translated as CASRQGRAFF.

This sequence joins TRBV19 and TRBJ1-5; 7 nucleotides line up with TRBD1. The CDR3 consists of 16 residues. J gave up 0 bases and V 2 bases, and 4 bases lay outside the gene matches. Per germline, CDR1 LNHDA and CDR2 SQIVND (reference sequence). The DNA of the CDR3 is TGTGCCAGTAGTATAACAGGGGTATATAGCAATCAGCCCCAGCATTTT. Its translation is CASSITGVYSNQPQHF.

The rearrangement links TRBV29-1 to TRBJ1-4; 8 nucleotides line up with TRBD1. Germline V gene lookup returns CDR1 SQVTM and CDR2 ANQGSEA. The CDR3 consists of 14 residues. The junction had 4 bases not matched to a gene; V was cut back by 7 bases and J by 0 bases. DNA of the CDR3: TGCAGCGGTCTGGGACAGGCAACTAATGAAAAACTGTTTTTT. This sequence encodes CSGLGQATNEKLFF.

CDR3 in amino acids: CASSSVAGELFF. The DNA for the CDR3 is TGTGCCAGCAGTTCGGTCGCCGGGGAGCTGTTTTTT. This chain links TRBV6-4 with TRBJ2-2; D not certain. This CDR3 comprises 12 residues. V lost 5 bases and J 6 bases, leaving 7 bases between the germline ends. Per germline, CDR1 MRHNA and CDR2 SNTAGT.

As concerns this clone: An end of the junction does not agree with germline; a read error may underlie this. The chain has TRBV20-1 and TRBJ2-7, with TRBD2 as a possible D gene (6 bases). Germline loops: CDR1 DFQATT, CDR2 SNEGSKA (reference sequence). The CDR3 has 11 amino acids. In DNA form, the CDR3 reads TGCAGTGCTAGAGTAGGAGGGAGTACCTTTTTC. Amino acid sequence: CSARVGGSTFF.

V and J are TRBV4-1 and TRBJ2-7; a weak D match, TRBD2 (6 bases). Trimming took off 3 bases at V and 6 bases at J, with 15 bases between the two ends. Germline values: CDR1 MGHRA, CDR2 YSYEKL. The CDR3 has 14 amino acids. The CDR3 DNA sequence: TGCGCCAGCAGCCAGGGACTTGCCGCTCTCGAGCAGTACTTC. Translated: CASSQGLAALEQYF.

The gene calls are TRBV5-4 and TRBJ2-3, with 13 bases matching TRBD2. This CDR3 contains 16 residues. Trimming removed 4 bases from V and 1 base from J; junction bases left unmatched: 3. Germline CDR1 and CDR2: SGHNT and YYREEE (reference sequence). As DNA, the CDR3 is TGTGCCAGCAGCAAAGGACTAGCGGGAGGCACAGATACGCAGTATTTT. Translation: CASSKGLAGGTDTQYF.

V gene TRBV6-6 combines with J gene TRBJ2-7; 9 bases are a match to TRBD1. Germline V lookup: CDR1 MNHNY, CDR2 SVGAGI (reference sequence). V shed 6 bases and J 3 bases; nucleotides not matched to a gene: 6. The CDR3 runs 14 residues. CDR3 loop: CASSRQGVIYEQYF. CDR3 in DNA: TGTGCCAGCAGCAGACAGGGGGTTATCTACGAGCAGTACTTC.